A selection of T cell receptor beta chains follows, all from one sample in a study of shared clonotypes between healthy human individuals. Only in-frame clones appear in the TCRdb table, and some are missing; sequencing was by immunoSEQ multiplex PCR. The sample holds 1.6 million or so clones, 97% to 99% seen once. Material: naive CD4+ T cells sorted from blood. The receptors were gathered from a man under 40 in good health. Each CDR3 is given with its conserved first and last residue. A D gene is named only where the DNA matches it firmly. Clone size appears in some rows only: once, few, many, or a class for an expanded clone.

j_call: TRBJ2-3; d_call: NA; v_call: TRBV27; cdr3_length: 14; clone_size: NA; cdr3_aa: CASSLVRGENTQYF; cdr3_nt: TGTGCCAGCAGTTTAGTCAGGGGTGAAAATACGCAGTATTTT
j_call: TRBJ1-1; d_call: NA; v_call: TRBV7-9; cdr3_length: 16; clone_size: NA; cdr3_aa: CASSLSWDKRNTEAFF; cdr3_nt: TGTGCCAGCAGCTTATCGTGGGACAAGAGGAACACTGAAGCTTTCTTT
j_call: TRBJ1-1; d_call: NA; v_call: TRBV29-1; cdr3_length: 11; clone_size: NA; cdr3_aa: CSVVGDTEAFF; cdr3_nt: TGCAGCGTTGTGGGGGACACTGAAGCTTTCTTT
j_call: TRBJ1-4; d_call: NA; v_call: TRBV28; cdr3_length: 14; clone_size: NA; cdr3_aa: CASSYRGTNEKLFF; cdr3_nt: TGTGCCAGCAGCTACCGGGGCACCAATGAAAAACTGTTTTTT
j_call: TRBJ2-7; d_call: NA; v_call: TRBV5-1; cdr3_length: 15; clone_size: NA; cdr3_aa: CASSSVTSGAYEQYF; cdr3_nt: TGCGCCAGCAGCTCGGTGACCTCGGGGGCGTACGAGCAGTACTTC
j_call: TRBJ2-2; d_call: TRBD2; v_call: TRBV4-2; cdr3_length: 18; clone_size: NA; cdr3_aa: CASSQVSRLAGLPGELFF; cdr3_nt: TGTGCCAGCAGCCAAGTAAGCAGACTAGCGGGTCTCCCCGGGGAGCTGTTTTTT
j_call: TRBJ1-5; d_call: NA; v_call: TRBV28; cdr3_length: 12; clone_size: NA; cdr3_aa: CASGGARQPQHF; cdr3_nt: TGTGCTTCGGGGGGGGCGAGACAGCCCCAGCATTTT
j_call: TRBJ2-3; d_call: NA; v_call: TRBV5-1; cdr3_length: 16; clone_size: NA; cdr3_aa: CASSKKTGSPSDTQYF; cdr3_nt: TGCGCCAGCAGCAAGAAGACAGGCTCCCCTTCAGATACGCAGTATTTT
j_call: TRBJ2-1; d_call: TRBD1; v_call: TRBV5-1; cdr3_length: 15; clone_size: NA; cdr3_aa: CASSLGDPSGTGIFF; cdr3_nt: TGCGCCAGCAGCTTGGGGGACCCGTCCGGGACAGGTATTTTCTTC
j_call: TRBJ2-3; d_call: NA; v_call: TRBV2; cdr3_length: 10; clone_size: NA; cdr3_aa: CASSSDTQYF; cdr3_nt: TGTGCCAGCAGTTCTGATACGCAGTATTTT
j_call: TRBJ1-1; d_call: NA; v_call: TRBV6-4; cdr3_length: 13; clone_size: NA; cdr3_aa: CASRETEDTEAFF; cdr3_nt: TGTGCCAGCAGGGAGACGGAGGACACTGAAGCTTTCTTT
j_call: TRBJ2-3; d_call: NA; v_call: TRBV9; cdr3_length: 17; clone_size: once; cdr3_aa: CASSVAEGGASRDTQYF; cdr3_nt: TGTGCCAGCAGCGTAGCCGAGGGTGGGGCCTCCAGGGATACGCAGTATTTT
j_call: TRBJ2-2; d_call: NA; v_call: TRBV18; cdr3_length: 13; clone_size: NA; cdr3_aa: CASSPIETGELFF; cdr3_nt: TGTGCCAGCTCACCTATAGAGACCGGGGAGCTGTTTTTT
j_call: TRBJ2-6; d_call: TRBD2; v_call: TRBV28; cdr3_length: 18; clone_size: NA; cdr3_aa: CASRFAGALSSGANVLTF; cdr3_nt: TGTGCCAGCAGATTTGCGGGAGCCCTGAGCTCTGGGGCCAACGTCCTGACTTTC
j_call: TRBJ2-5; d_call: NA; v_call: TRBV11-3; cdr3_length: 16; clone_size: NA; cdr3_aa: CASSLGLPGTQETQYF; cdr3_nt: TGTGCCAGCAGCTTAGGGCTCCCCGGGACCCAAGAGACCCAGTACTTC
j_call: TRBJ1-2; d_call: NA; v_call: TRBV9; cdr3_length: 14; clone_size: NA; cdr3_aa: CASSVYQAGYGYTF; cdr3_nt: TGTGCCAGCAGCGTTTATCAGGCGGGCTATGGCTACACCTTC
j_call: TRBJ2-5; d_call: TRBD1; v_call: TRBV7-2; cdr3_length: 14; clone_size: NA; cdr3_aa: CASSRDRGQETQYF; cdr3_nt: TGTGCCAGCAGCCGGGACAGGGGGCAAGAGACCCAGTACTTC
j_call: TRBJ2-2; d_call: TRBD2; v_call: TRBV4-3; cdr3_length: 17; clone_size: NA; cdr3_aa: CASSHWGSGANTGELFF; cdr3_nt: TGCGCCAGCAGCCACTGGGGAAGCGGGGCGAACACCGGGGAGCTGTTTTTT
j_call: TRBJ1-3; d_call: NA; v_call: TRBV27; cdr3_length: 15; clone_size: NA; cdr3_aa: CASSLSPTPGNTIYF; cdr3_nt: TGTGCCAGCAGTTTATCCCCCACCCCTGGAAACACCATATATTTT
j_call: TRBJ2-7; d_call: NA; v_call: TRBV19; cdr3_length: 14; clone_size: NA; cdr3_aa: CASSPRVRAYEQYF; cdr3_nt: TGTGCCAGTAGTCCTCGGGTCAGGGCCTACGAGCAGTACTTC